What follows are 25 T cell receptor beta chains derived from one specimen sequenced in a study of T cell repertoires in cytomegalovirus infection. TCRdb used MiXCR to reprocess the reads, holding one entry per CDR3 protein. Of about 490,000 distinct CDR3 sequences listed, 11% were seen once; the top ten hold roughly a tenth. Sequencing input: PBMCs. The receptors were sampled from a human donor in good health (CMV status not recorded). Some clones in this sample may be carry-over from other donors' samples.

The table lists this clonotype with many counts. The chain is built from TRBV12-3 or TRBV12-4 and TRBJ2-4, with D possibly being TRBD1 or TRBD2 (5 bases each). The CDR3 covers 13 residues. V was shortened by 3 bases and J by 8 bases, with 11 bases between the two germline ends. CDR3 residues: CASSFDGAYIQYF. The CDR3 nucleotides are TGTGCCAGCAGTTTTGACGGGGCTTACATTCAGTACTTC.

The rearrangement joins TRBV20-1 to TRBJ1-4; TRBD1 might be the D (6 bases). The CDR3 is 14 amino acids. V lost 3 bases to trimming and J lost 8 bases, with 16 bases between them. Germline-derived CDR1 and CDR2 are DFQATT and SNEGSKA (reference sequence). The CDR3 here is CSASPGGRREKLFF. Here the CDR3 DNA reads TGCAGTGCTAGTCCCGGGGGCCGACGGGAAAAACTGTTTTTT.

This clonotype was detected once. This chain links TRBV24-1 with TRBJ2-5; D remains ambiguous. Looked up from germline, CDR1 is KGHDR and CDR2 is SFDVKD. This CDR3 is 16 amino acids long. Deletions cut 1 base from V and 2 bases from J, with 13 bases between. The CDR3 protein is CATSDFSVAEQETQYF. CDR3 bases: TGTGCCACCAGTGATTTCTCGGTGGCGGAGCAAGAGACCCAGTACTTC.

This clonotype was observed a few times. Its ends do not fully match the called genes, so a read error is possible. V is TRBV4-2 and J is TRBJ2-2, with TRBD1 matching 7 bases. Germline CDR1 reads LGHNA; CDR2 reads YNFKEQ. The CDR3 has 16 amino acids. CDR3 amino acids: CASSQEDRTNTGELFF. The CDR3 DNA follows: TGTGCCAGTAGCCAGGAGGACAGGACGAACACCGGGGAGCTGTTTTTT.

This clonotype was counted between two and nine times. This chain links TRBV18 with TRBJ2-7; 11 bases map to TRBD1. The CDR3 is made up of 16 amino acids. Germline V CDR1 and CDR2: KGHSH, LQKENI. V gave up 0 bases and J gave up 1 base; unmatched junction bases: 2. This CDR3 is CASSPPGQGVSYEQYF. The DNA of the CDR3 is TGTGCCAGCTCACCACCGGGACAGGGGGTGTCCTACGAGCAGTACTTC.

This clonotype was seen at least ten times. The chain combines TRBV7-2 with TRBJ2-3, with unresolved D. The germline gives CDR1 SGHTA, CDR2 FQGNSA. The CDR3 has 14 amino acids. Deletions cut 5 bases from V and 2 bases from J, with 11 bases between. In nucleotides, the CDR3 is TGTGCCAGCAGCCCCCGAGTGAACACAGATACGCAGTATTTT. Residues: CASSPRVNTDTQYF. The complete variable domain, with remaining parts taken from reference TRBV7-2 and TRBJ2-3, reads GAGVSQSPSNKVTEKGKDVELRCDPISGHTALYWYRQSLGQGLEFLIYFQGNSAPDKSGLPSDRFSAERTGGSVSTLTIQRTQQEDSAVYLCASSPRVNTDTQYFGPGTRLTVL.

This clonotype showed up many times. The V gene is TRBV12-3 or TRBV12-4, the J gene TRBJ2-1, with 7 bases lining up with TRBD1. This CDR3 region has 16 residues. J gave up 0 bases and V 5 bases, and 7 bases lay outside the gene matches. The CDR3 coding sequence is TGTGCCAGCAGTCCAACAGGGGCCTTCTCCTACAATGAGCAGTTCTTC. Its translation is CASSPTGAFSYNEQFF.

The V gene is TRBV20-1, the J gene TRBJ2-1; TRBD2 agrees at 13 bases. The CDR3 is 16 residues long. J was trimmed by 1 base and V by 6 bases; bases with no gene match: 6. The germline V gene encodes CDR1 DFQATT and CDR2 SNEGSKA (reference sequence). The CDR3 bases are TGCAGTGCGCCCAGGACTAGCGGGGGTTCCTACAATGAGCAGTTCTTC. It encodes CSAPRTSGGSYNEQFF.

The chain is built from TRBV7-3 and TRBJ1-2, with 7 positions matching TRBD1. Trimming took 5 bases from V and 7 from J; bases not matched to a gene: 7. The CDR3 runs to 13 residues. Germline CDR1 reads SGHTA; CDR2 reads FQGTGA. The CDR3 is CASSTRQGIGYTF. CDR3 DNA: TGTGCCAGCAGCACCCGACAGGGTATTGGCTACACCTTC.

This clonotype occurred many times. V and J are TRBV7-9 and TRBJ1-3; a possible D gene is TRBD1 (5 bases). Germline V gives CDR1 SEHNR, CDR2 FQNEAQ (reference sequence). With 0 bases removed from V and 0 bases from J, the gap between germline ends came to 6 bases. The CDR3 has 15 residues. The chain's CDR3 is CASSLARGSGNTIYF. The CDR3 DNA sequence: TGTGCCAGCAGCTTAGCGAGGGGCTCTGGAAACACCATATATTTT.

This clonotype has ten or more counts. The chain has TRBV29-1 and TRBJ1-5; 10 bases are shared with TRBD1. Germline CDR1 and CDR2: SQVTM and ANQGSEA. This CDR3 has 14 amino acids. Trimming removed 4 bases from V and 5 bases from J; junction bases left unmatched: 5. CDR3 loop: CSVATGTGDQPQHF. The CDR3, as DNA: TGCAGCGTTGCCACCGGGACAGGGGATCAGCCCCAGCATTTT. Using reference TRBV29-1 and TRBJ1-5 for the parts outside the CDR3, the full variable domain is SAVISQKPSRDICQRGTSLTIQCQVDSQVTMMFWYRQQPGQSLTLIATANQGSEATYESGFVIDKFPISRPNLTFSTLTVSNMSPEDSSIYLCSVATGTGDQPQHFGDGTRLSIL.

This clonotype was counted many times. The V and J genes are TRBV19 and TRBJ2-5; no clear D gene. The germline V and J ends were trimmed by 4 bases and 7 bases, with 7 bases remaining between them. CDR3 length: 11 amino acids. Germline V gene lookup returns CDR1 LNHDA and CDR2 SQIVND (reference sequence). The CDR3 loop reads CASSTRTTQYF. The CDR3 DNA reads TGTGCCAGTAGTACTCGAACGACCCAGTACTTC.

This clonotype was counted at least ten times. V and J are TRBV20-1 and TRBJ2-7; no definite D call. Trimming left V 1 base short and J 5 bases short, with 9 bases between. There are 12 residues in the CDR3. Germline-derived CDR1 and CDR2 are DFQATT and SNEGSKA (reference sequence). CDR3 sequence reads: CSARGGSDEQYF. CDR3 sequence (DNA): TGCAGTGCTAGAGGGGGTTCCGACGAGCAGTACTTC.

This clonotype was seen repeatedly, ten times or more. The V and J genes are TRBV7-2 and TRBJ2-1; a possible D gene is TRBD2 (5 bases). The CDR3 loop spans 15 amino acids. The V end lost 5 bases, the J end lost 8 bases, and 19 bases lay between the germline ends. Germline loops: CDR1 SGHTA, CDR2 FQGNSA. The CDR3 DNA reads as TGTGCCAGCAGCGGAACCCCGGCTAGCACCGATGAGCAGTTCTTC. Protein: CASSGTPASTDEQFF.

This clonotype was detected ten times or more. V and J are TRBV6-6 and TRBJ1-2; D call uncertain. The CDR3 is 17 amino acids. Germline loops: CDR1 MNHNY, CDR2 SVGAGI (reference sequence). Trimming left V 6 bases short and J 3 bases short, with 23 bases between. The CDR3 reads CASSYLDGRTQDYGYTF. The CDR3 nucleotides are TGTGCCAGCAGCTACCTAGATGGTCGTACTCAAGACTATGGCTACACCTTC.

The CDR3 region has the DNA TGTGCCACCAGCAGAGTTCTCGGACTAGCGTTCTACGAGCAGTACTTC. This codes for CATSRVLGLAFYEQYF. This chain links TRBV15 with TRBJ2-7, with TRBD2 matching over 9 bases. There are 16 residues in the CDR3. J lost 3 bases, V lost 1 base, and 7 bases had no gene match. Germline V CDR1 and CDR2: LNHNV, YYDKDF (reference sequence).

This clonotype was detected many times. The chain couples TRBV12-3 or TRBV12-4 to TRBJ2-5; 7 nucleotides align to TRBD1. The CDR3 loop spans 13 amino acids. V lost 3 bases, J lost 5 bases, and 3 bases stayed unmatched. The DNA of the CDR3 is TGTGCCAGCAGTTTGGGGACAGCGGAGACCCAGTACTTC. Protein product: CASSLGTAETQYF.

At least ten counts were recorded for this clonotype. The rearrangement links TRBV14 to TRBJ2-1; D unresolved. Germline V gene sequence: CDR1 SGHDN, CDR2 FVKESK. The V gene lost 3 bases and the J gene lost 0 bases, with 12 bases spanning the gap. This CDR3 contains 16 residues. CDR3 bases: TGTGCCAGCAGCCAGCCTGGGCTCAACTCCTACAATGAGCAGTTCTTC. This translates into CASSQPGLNSYNEQFF. The full variable domain, with the rest looked up from reference TRBV14 and TRBJ2-1, is EAGVTQFPSHSVIEKGQTVTLRCDPISGHDNLYWYRRVMGKEIKFLLHFVKESKQDESGMPNNRFLAERTGGTYSTLKVQPAELEDSGVYFCASSQPGLNSYNEQFFGPGTRLTVL.

This chain connects TRBV20-1 to TRBJ2-2, with 9 bases fitting TRBD1. V was clipped by 0 bases and J by 6 bases; unmatched bases: 11. Germline lookup yields CDR1 DFQATT and CDR2 SNEGSKA (reference sequence). This CDR3 is 17 amino acids long. The CDR3 nucleotides read TGCAGTGCTAGAGAAGAACAGGGGGCCACTAGGGCCGGGGAGCTGTTTTTT. Translation gives CSAREEQGATRAGELFF.

The chain is built from TRBV6-1 and TRBJ1-3, with D possibly TRBD1 on 6 matching bases. From germline, CDR1 is MNHNS and CDR2 SASEGT. CDR3 length: 14 amino acids. Deletions cut 8 bases from V and 4 bases from J, with 15 bases between. Here the CDR3 DNA reads TGTGCCAGCCGCCGCGAGGGGGACGGAAACACCATATATTTT. Translation: CASRREGDGNTIYF.

This clonotype was seen at least ten times. This sequence joins TRBV20-1 and TRBJ1-1; no clear D. Germline V CDR1 and CDR2: DFQATT, SNEGSKA (reference sequence). CDR3 length: 14 amino acids. Trimming left V 5 bases short and J 1 base short, with 14 bases between. CDR3 nucleotides: TGCAGTGCTTGGTTTTCCCGGGCGAACACTGAAGCTTTCTTT. Residues: CSAWFSRANTEAFF.

This sequence joins TRBV5-4 and TRBJ2-1, with TRBD2 matching 8 bases. The CDR3 is 16 residues long. The trim removed 2 bases at V and 0 bases at J, leaving 4 bases unmatched. Germline-derived CDR1 and CDR2 are SGHNT and YYREEE (reference sequence). The CDR3 region is CASSLKRESSYNEQFF. The CDR3 region has the DNA TGTGCCAGCAGCTTAAAGCGGGAGAGCTCCTACAATGAGCAGTTCTTC.

The chain uses TRBV3-1 and TRBJ2-7; D may be TRBD2 (6 bases). The CDR3 runs to 14 residues. With 1 base removed from V and 3 bases from J, the gap between germline ends came to 10 bases. Germline-derived CDR1 and CDR2 are LGHDT and YNNKEL (reference sequence). DNA of the CDR3: TGTGCCAGCAGCCAAGGAGGGGACTTCTACGAGCAGTACTTC. Translated, it gives CASSQGGDFYEQYF.

The CDR3 region has the DNA TGTGCCAGCAGCCAAGAGAGGCTAGCGGGACGCCTAGCCAAAAACATTCAGTACTTC. Protein: CASSQERLAGRLAKNIQYF. The chain joins TRBV3-1 to TRBJ2-4; 9 nucleotides align to TRBD2. With V trimmed by 0 bases and J by 0 bases, 9 bases remained unmatched. The CDR3 runs to 19 residues. Germline lookup yields CDR1 LGHDT and CDR2 YNNKEL (reference sequence).

This clonotype was observed a few times. The chain couples TRBV5-6 to TRBJ1-6; 8 positions agree with TRBD1. Germline V lookup: CDR1 SGHDT, CDR2 YYEEEE. Trimming took 1 base from V and 5 from J; bases not matched to a gene: 5. The CDR3 loop spans 16 amino acids. This CDR3 reads CASSLPGTGDNSPLHF. The CDR3 nucleotides read TGTGCCAGCAGCTTGCCCGGGACAGGAGATAATTCACCCCTCCACTTT.